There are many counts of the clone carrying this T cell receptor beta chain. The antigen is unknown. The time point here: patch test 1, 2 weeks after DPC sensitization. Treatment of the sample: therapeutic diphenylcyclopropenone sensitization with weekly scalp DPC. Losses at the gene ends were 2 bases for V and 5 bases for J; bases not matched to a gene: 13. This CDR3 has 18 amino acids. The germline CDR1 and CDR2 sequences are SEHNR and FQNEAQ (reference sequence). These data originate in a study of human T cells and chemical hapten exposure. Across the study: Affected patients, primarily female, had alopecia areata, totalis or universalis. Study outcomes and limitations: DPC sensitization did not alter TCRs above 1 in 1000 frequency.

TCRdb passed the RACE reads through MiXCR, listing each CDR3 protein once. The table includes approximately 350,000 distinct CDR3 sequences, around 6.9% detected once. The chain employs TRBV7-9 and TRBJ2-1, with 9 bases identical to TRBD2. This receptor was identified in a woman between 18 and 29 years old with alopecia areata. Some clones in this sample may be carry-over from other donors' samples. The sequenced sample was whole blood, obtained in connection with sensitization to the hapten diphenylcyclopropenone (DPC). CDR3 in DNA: TGTGCCAGCAGCTTACCCCTGCGGGGGGGCCCGGTCAACAATGAGCAGTTCTTC. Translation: CASSLPLRGGPVNNEQFF.